A single sample is the source of the 27 T cell receptor beta chains below, sequenced in a study of blood T cell repertoires in COVID-19. Some clones are missing from TCRdb's copy, which holds only in-frame ones; the method was immunoSEQ multiplex PCR. Here the sample spans roughly 180,000 clones, roughly 84% being singletons. The sequenced sample consisted of PBMCs or T cells enriched from blood (not recorded which). The source of these receptors is a man aged 60 to 75 who had recovered from COVID-19.

This clone has a handful of counts. This chain joins TRBV3-1 (or the pseudogene TRBV3-2) and TRBJ1-4, with 8 bases identical to TRBD1. From germline, CDR1 is LGHDT and CDR2 YNNKEL (reference sequence). The CDR3 is made up of 14 amino acids. V trimming: 1 base; J trimming: 6 bases; junction bases outside the gene matches: 1. As DNA, the CDR3 is TGTGCCAGCAGCCAAGGGACAGGGTATGAAAAACTGTTTTTT. Its protein is CASSQGTGYEKLFF.

This clone was counted once. The genes are TRBV7-9 and TRBJ2-5; maybe TRBD2 (6 bases). The germline CDR1 and CDR2 sequences are SEHNR and FQNEAQ (reference sequence). The CDR3 sequence is 15 residues long. V lost 3 bases and J 0 bases, leaving 11 bases between the germline ends. CDR3 coding DNA: TGTGCCAGCAGCTTTTCCGGGGGACACCAAGAGACCCAGTACTTC. It is translated as CASSFSGGHQETQYF.

The gene calls are TRBV5-1 and TRBJ2-1; TRBD2 is a possible D gene (6 bases). CDR1 and CDR2 from the germline V gene are SGHRS and YFSETQ. The CDR3 has 14 residues. The V and J ends lost 7 bases and 2 bases respectively, with 13 bases between them. The CDR3 bases are TGCGCCAGCTACCCCAGGGAGGCCTACAATGAGCAGTTCTTC. Protein: CASYPREAYNEQFF. Using reference TRBV5-1 and TRBJ2-1 for the parts outside the CDR3, the full variable domain is KAGVTQTPRYLIKTRGQQVTLSCSPISGHRSVSWYQQTPGQGLQFLFEYFSETQRNKGNFPGRFSGRQFSNSRSEMNVSTLELGDSALYLCASYPREAYNEQFFGPGTRLTVL.

The V and J genes are TRBV9 and TRBJ2-5, with D unresolved. This CDR3 contains 15 residues. Germline-derived CDR1 and CDR2 are SGDLS and YYNGEE. V shed 1 base and J shed 5 bases, with 15 bases lying between them. The CDR3 spells CASSVSLESWETQYF. In DNA, the CDR3 is TGTGCCAGCAGCGTATCGCTTGAGTCATGGGAGACCCAGTACTTC.

V and J are TRBV28 and TRBJ2-1, with D possibly TRBD2 on 6 matching bases. The CDR3 is 14 amino acids. Looked up from germline, CDR1 is MDHEN and CDR2 is SYDVKM. V shed 8 bases and J shed 6 bases, with 17 bases lying between them. CDR3 amino acids: CASEGDSRGNEQFF. Here the CDR3 DNA reads TGTGCCAGCGAAGGGGACTCGAGGGGCAATGAGCAGTTCTTC.

This clone occurred once. V usage is TRBV12-5 and J usage is TRBJ1-2; D remains ambiguous. CDR1 and CDR2 from the germline V gene are LGHNT and FRNRAP. The CDR3 loop spans 13 amino acids. V lost 6 bases and J 4 bases, leaving 12 bases between the germline ends. CDR3 in amino acids: CASGPSTGYGYTF. Here the CDR3 DNA reads TGTGCTAGTGGACCCTCCACGGGCTATGGCTACACCTTC.

V is TRBV5-5 and J is TRBJ2-5; possibly TRBD1 for D (5 bases). This CDR3 region has 13 residues. Trimming took off 3 bases at V and 4 bases at J, with 10 bases between the two ends. Germline CDR1 reads SGHKS; CDR2 reads YYEKEE (reference sequence). CDR3 residues: CASSWTQGETQYF. The CDR3 nucleotides are TGTGCCAGCAGCTGGACCCAGGGAGAGACCCAGTACTTC.

The V gene is TRBV7-8, the J gene TRBJ2-7; 9 nucleotides match TRBD1. CDR3 length: 15 amino acids. V shed 2 bases, J shed 6 bases, and the junction held 8 bases outside the gene matches. Germline V gives CDR1 SGHVS, CDR2 FQNEAQ. DNA of the CDR3: TGTGCCAGCAGCTTAAGAGGGACAGGGATAGGCGAGCAGTACTTC. It codes for CASSLRGTGIGEQYF.

J is TRBJ1-6 and V is TRBV19, with D maybe TRBD1 (6 bases). The CDR3 is made up of 14 amino acids. Trimming cost V 9 bases and J 6 bases, with 15 bases left between them. Germline CDR1 reads LNHDA; CDR2 reads SQIVND (reference sequence). CDR3 nucleotide sequence: TGTGCCAGCACACAACAGGGCCTTAATTCACCCCTCCACTTT. Its translation: CASTQQGLNSPLHF.

This chain uses TRBV29-1 with TRBJ1-3; D possibly corresponds to TRBD1 (6 bases). V dropped 2 bases and J dropped 2 bases, with 10 bases sitting between them. Germline V CDR1 and CDR2: SQVTM, ANQGSEA. The CDR3 covers 14 residues. As DNA, the CDR3 is TGCAGCGTTGAAACAGGGTTTACTGGAAACACCATATATTTT. Its protein product is CSVETGFTGNTIYF.

The V gene is TRBV4-2, the J gene TRBJ2-2; TRBD2 matches at 8 bases. The V gene's germline CDR1 is LGHNA and CDR2 YNFKEQ. The CDR3 length is 15 residues. With V trimmed by 4 bases and J by 4 bases, 5 bases remained unmatched. The CDR3 reads CASSLRTSSTGELFF. In nucleotides, the CDR3 is TGTGCCAGCAGCCTAAGGACTAGCAGCACCGGGGAGCTGTTTTTT.

The J gene is TRBJ2-7, the V gene TRBV5-8, with 7 nucleotides matching TRBD2. V was clipped by 4 bases and J by 5 bases; unmatched bases: 3. The CDR3 consists of 12 residues. The germline gives CDR1 SGHTS, CDR2 YDEGEE. CDR3 DNA sequence: TGTGCCAGCAGCCGGGGGGAGAACGAGCAGTACTTC. It encodes CASSRGENEQYF.

This clone was observed at least ten times. The sample has other DNA sequences that encode this CDR3 too. The rearrangement links TRBV7-2 to TRBJ2-3, with 8 bases that match TRBD1. The germline gives CDR1 SGHTA, CDR2 FQGNSA. V lost 4 bases to trimming and J lost 6 bases; unmatched junction nucleotides: 3. The CDR3 spans 13 residues. CDR3 region: CASSSTGADTQYF. The CDR3 bases are TGTGCCAGCAGCTCGACAGGGGCCGATACGCAGTATTTT.

The gene calls are TRBV5-1 and TRBJ1-2, with D unclear. V was pared by 4 bases and J by 2 bases, with 18 bases between. Per germline, CDR1 SGHRS and CDR2 YFSETQ. The CDR3 runs to 16 residues. For the CDR3, the DNA is TGCGCCAGCAGCCAAGGCGGGTCGGGAACAAACTATGGCTACACCTTC. Residues: CASSQGGSGTNYGYTF.

The chain carries TRBV30 and TRBJ1-1; a weak D match, TRBD1 (6 bases). The CDR3 totals 13 residues. Trimming cost V 3 bases and J 1 base, with 9 bases left between them. The germline V gene encodes CDR1 GTSNPN and CDR2 SVGIG (reference sequence). This CDR3 is CAWRDSWNTEAFF. CDR3 coding DNA: TGTGCCTGGAGGGACAGCTGGAACACTGAAGCTTTCTTT.

Concerning this clone itself: The sample contains more than one DNA sequence encoding this CDR3. Written as DNA, the CDR3 is TGTGCCAGCTCACCCGGACAGGGCACTAATGAAAAACTGTTTTTT. Translating gives CASSPGQGTNEKLFF. The rearrangement joins TRBV18 to TRBJ1-4; TRBD1 agrees at 8 bases. V was clipped by 3 bases and J by 2 bases; unmatched bases: 2. There are 15 residues in the CDR3. The V gene's germline CDR1 is KGHSH and CDR2 LQKENI.

The chain recombines TRBV14 with TRBJ2-3; 12 bases line up with TRBD2. V shed 3 bases, J shed 3 bases, and the junction held 7 bases outside the gene matches. CDR1 SGHDN and CDR2 FVKESK come from the germline V gene. The CDR3 consists of 17 residues. The CDR3 nucleotides read TGTGCCAGCAGCCAGGCACTAGCGGGGGGTTGGACAGATACGCAGTATTTT. Its protein is CASSQALAGGWTDTQYF.

The V and J genes are TRBV5-4 and TRBJ2-7; the match to TRBD1 covers 8 bases. This CDR3 is 14 amino acids long. Trimming took 4 bases from V and 6 from J; bases not matched to a gene: 9. Looked up from germline, CDR1 is SGHNT and CDR2 is YYREEE (reference sequence). The CDR3 loop is CASSAGQGFAEQYF. CDR3 bases: TGTGCCAGCAGCGCTGGACAGGGTTTCGCCGAGCAGTACTTC. The complete variable domain, with remaining parts taken from reference TRBV5-4 and TRBJ2-7, reads ETGVTQSPTHLIKTRGQQVTLRCSSQSGHNTVSWYQQALGQGPQFIFQYYREEENGRGNFPPRFSGLQFPNYSSELNVNALELDDSALYLCASSAGQGFAEQYFGPGTRLTVT.

The V call is TRBV5-1, the J call TRBJ2-7; no reliable D call. The CDR3 totals 13 residues. Germline V lookup: CDR1 SGHRS, CDR2 YFSETQ. V was clipped by 0 bases and J by 2 bases, with 6 bases between them. Written as DNA, the CDR3 is TGCGCCAGCAGCTTGGAAGACACCTACGAGCAGTACTTC. Its translation is CASSLEDTYEQYF.

CDR3: CAITDQTRREYNEQFF. CDR3 nucleotides: TGTGCCATCACCGATCAAACCCGGAGAGAGTACAATGAGCAGTTCTTC. This rearrangement joins TRBV10-3 to TRBJ2-1; D call uncertain. The CDR3 is 16 residues long. The V and J ends lost 7 bases and 4 bases respectively, with 20 bases between them. Germline CDR1 ENHRY, CDR2 SYGVKD.

This clone was picked up one time. J is TRBJ2-7 and V is TRBV28; 7 bases match TRBD1. The CDR3 spans 14 residues. With 7 bases clipped from V and 1 base from J, the junction kept 7 bases outside the gene matches. Germline assignment: CDR1 MDHEN and CDR2 SYDVKM. Written as DNA, the CDR3 is TGTGCCAGCACCTCGGACAGGCCGTCCTACGAGCAGTACTTC. Protein: CASTSDRPSYEQYF. Variable domain in full (rest from reference TRBV28 and TRBJ2-7): DVKVTQSSRYLVKRTGEKVFLECVQDMDHENMFWYRQDPGLGLRLIYFSYDVKMKEKGDIPEGYSVSREKKERFSLILESASTNQTSMYLCASTSDRPSYEQYFGPGTRLTVT.

This chain joins TRBV10-3 and TRBJ1-6; D remains ambiguous. Between the trimmed V and J ends, which lost 0 bases and 7 bases, there was a span of 10 bases. Germline CDR1 is ENHRY and CDR2 is SYGVKD. The length of the CDR3 is 15 residues. The CDR3 sequence: CAISESFQVNSPLHF. CDR3 DNA: TGTGCCATCAGTGAGTCCTTCCAGGTGAATTCACCCCTCCACTTT.

This clone appeared many times. The chain carries TRBV5-1 and TRBJ2-7; TRBD2 matches at 7 bases. The CDR3 runs to 16 residues. V gave up 4 bases and J gave up 4 bases; unmatched junction bases: 14. Germline lookup yields CDR1 SGHRS and CDR2 YFSETQ. The chain's CDR3 is CASSLTSSPAGYEQYF. DNA for the CDR3: TGCGCCAGCAGCCTCACTTCCTCCCCAGCGGGATACGAGCAGTACTTC.

The chain carries TRBV7-3 and TRBJ2-5, with 10 bases identical to TRBD2. After removal of 5 bases from V and 2 bases from J, the junction contained 5 bases not matched to a gene. CDR1 and CDR2 (germline): SGHTA, FQGTGA. This CDR3 has 15 amino acids. CDR3 loop: CASSHSGGHQETQYF. The CDR3 coding sequence is TGTGCCAGCAGCCATAGCGGGGGGCATCAAGAGACCCAGTACTTC.

This chain joins TRBV5-1 and TRBJ1-4, with 7 bases identical to TRBD1. The germline gives CDR1 SGHRS, CDR2 YFSETQ. This CDR3 region has 16 residues. With V trimmed by 1 base and J by 6 bases, 9 bases remained unmatched. The CDR3 DNA reads as TGCGCCAGCAGCTTGAGCGGGAGGGGGCAAGATGAAAAACTGTTTTTT. Translated: CASSLSGRGQDEKLFF.

The chain uses TRBV9 and TRBJ2-3; TRBD2 matches 10 bases. Germline V CDR1 and CDR2: SGDLS, YYNGEE. The CDR3 has 15 residues. V gave up 2 bases and J gave up 4 bases; unmatched junction bases: 4. Written as DNA, the CDR3 is TGTGCCAGCAGCGTCACTAGCGGGATAGCAGATACGCAGTATTTT. This translates into CASSVTSGIADTQYF.

The rearrangement links TRBV30 to TRBJ1-6; D is undetermined. V lost 5 bases and J lost 1, with 15 bases in between. The CDR3 spans 16 residues. The germline V gene has CDR1 GTSNPN and CDR2 SVGIG (reference sequence). In DNA, the CDR3 is TGTGCCTGGTGTTACCCTTCGGGTTCCTATAATTCACCCCTCCACTTT. Its translation is CAWCYPSGSYNSPLHF.